The clone carrying this T cell receptor (beta chain) was observed a handful of times. What it binds is not known. The sample originates from a study of blood T cells in healthy people across ages. General study findings and limits: It was found that TCR beta diversity correlated strongly with the percentage of naive T cells. The unknown donor CMV status may have confounded expanded clonotype changes.

The V and J ends lost 1 base and 6 bases respectively, with 14 bases between them. Germline V gives CDR1 SSHAT, CDR2 FNYEAQ (reference sequence). The CDR3 contains 15 residues. Combining a sample-barcoded 5' primer with a J-beta primer mix, a second PCR ran for roughly 7 to 11 cycles. Every molecule of cDNA carried a tag from a template-switch adaptor with 12 random nucleotides. One entry per CDR3 protein results from TCRdb running MiXCR on the 5' RACE reads. The data show around 1,700,000 distinct CDR3 sequences, with roughly 30% seen just once and about 7.7% held by the top ten. Sequenced: blood. The receptor was derived from a woman younger than 45 in good health. The chain combines TRBV7-7 with TRBJ2-3, with a weak D call TRBD2 (6 bases). This CDR3 is CASSLVAVIGDTQYF. The DNA for the CDR3 is TGTGCCAGCAGCTTAGTAGCGGTAATTGGGGATACGCAGTATTTT.